This note documents a single TCR beta chain sequence. The data are from a study of blood T cell repertoires in COVID-19. Deletions cut 3 bases from V and 0 bases from J, with 22 bases between. The CDR3 length is 19 residues. Germline CDR1 and CDR2: WNHNN and SYGVQD (reference sequence). Clones were sequenced by immunoSEQ multiplex PCR, and TCRdb holds only the in-frame ones, with some missing. Of about 170,000 clones in the sample, roughly nine tenths were seen once. The sequence was collected from a woman older than 75 in a cohort sampled during active or convalescent COVID-19. The V call is TRBV10-1, the J call TRBJ2-3, with D tentatively TRBD2 (5 bases). The sample taken for sequencing was peripheral blood. The CDR3 DNA follows: TGCGCCAGCAGTGAACGAGGGCGGATCACCGGACCTAGCACAGATACGCAGTATTTT. Protein sequence: CASSERGRITGPSTDTQYF.